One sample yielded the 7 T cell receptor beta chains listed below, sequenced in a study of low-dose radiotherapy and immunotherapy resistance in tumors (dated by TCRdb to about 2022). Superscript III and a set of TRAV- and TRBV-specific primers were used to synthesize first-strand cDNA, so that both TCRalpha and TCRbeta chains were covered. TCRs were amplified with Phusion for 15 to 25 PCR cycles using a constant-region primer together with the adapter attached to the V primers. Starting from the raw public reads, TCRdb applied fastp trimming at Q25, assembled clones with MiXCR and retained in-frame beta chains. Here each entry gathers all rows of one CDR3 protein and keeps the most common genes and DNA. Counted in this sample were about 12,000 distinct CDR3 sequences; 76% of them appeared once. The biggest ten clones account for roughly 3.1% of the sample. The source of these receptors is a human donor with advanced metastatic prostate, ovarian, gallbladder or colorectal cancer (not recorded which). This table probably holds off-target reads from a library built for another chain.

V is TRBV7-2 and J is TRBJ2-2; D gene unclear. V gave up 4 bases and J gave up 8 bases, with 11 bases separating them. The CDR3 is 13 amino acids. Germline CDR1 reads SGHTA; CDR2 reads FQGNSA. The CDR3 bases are TGTGCCAGCAGCTCTGGGATGGGAGGGGAGCTGTTTTTT. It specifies CASSSGMGGELFF.

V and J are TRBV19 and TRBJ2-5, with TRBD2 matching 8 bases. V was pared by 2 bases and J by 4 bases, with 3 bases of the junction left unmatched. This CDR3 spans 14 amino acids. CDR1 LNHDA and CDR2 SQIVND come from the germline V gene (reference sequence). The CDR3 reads CASSITGGLETQYF. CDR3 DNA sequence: TGTGCCAGTAGTATAACGGGAGGGCTAGAGACCCAGTACTTC.

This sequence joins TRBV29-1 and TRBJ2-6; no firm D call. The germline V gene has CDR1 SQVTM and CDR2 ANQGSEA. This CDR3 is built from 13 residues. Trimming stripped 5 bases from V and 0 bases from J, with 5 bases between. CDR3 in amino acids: CSVSLSGANVLTF. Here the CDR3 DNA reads TGCAGCGTTTCCCTCTCTGGGGCCAACGTCCTGACTTTC.

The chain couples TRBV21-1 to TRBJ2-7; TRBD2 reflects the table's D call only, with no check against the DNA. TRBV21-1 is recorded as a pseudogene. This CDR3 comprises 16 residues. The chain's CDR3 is CASSKVWGPPWGEQYF. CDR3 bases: TGTGCCAGCAGCAAAGTCTGGGGCCCTCCCTGGGGCGAGCAGTACTTC.

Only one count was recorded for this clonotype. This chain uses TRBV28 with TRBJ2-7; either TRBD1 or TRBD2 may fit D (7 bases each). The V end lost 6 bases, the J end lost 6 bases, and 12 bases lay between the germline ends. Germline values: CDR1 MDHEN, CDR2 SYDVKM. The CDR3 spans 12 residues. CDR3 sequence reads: CASSRGRGEQYF. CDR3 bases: TGTGCCAGCAGCAGGGGGAGGGGCGAGCAGTACTTC. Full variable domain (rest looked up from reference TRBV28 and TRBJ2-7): DVKVTQSSRYLVKRTGEKVFLECVQDMDHENMFWYRQDPGLGLRLIYFSYDVKMKEKGDIPEGYSVSREKKERFSLILESASTNQTSMYLCASSRGRGEQYFGPGTRLTVT.

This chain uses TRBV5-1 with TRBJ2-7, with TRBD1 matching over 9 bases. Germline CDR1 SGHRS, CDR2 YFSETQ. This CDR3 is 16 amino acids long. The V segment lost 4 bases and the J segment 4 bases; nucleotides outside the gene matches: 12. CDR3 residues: CASSPSTDRGGYEQYF. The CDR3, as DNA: TGCGCCAGCAGCCCATCCACGGACAGGGGAGGTTACGAGCAGTACTTC. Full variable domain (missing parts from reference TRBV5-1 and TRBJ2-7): KAGVTQTPRYLIKTRGQQVTLSCSPISGHRSVSWYQQTPGQGLQFLFEYFSETQRNKGNFPGRFSGRQFSNSRSEMNVSTLELGDSALYLCASSPSTDRGGYEQYFGPGTRLTVT.

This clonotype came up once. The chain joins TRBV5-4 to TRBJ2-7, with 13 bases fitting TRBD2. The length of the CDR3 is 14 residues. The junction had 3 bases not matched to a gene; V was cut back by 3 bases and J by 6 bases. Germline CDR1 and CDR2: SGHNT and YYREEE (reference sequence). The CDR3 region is CASSWTSGSSEQYF. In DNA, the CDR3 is TGTGCCAGCAGCTGGACTAGCGGGAGTTCCGAGCAGTACTTC.